This T cell receptor (beta chain) was identified during a study of TIL therapy for anti-PD-1-resistant metastatic lung cancer (dated by TCRdb to 2020 to 2022). Regarding the research as a whole: Enrolled patients had a median age of around 56 years (range about 35-85) and a median tumor PD-L1 proportion score of approximately 6.2%. Most of the cohort had lung adenocarcinoma, including a few EGFR-mutant tumors and two ALK-rearranged tumors, and half of the patients were either current or former smokers. Across the cohort, whole-exome sequencing showed a median non-synonymous tumor mutation burden of less than 1.7 mutations per megabase. Clonotypes were tracked across tumor, expanded TIL product and serial blood samples by T cell receptor beta sequencing of tumor and peripheral blood.

Reading the germline V gene gives CDR1 MGHRA and CDR2 YSYEKL. Taken from cysteine to phenylalanine, the CDR3 has 16 residues. Solely the CDR3 DNA is kept, with 48 bases framed from the first base. V is pared back by 0 bases and J by 0 bases, with 11 bases lying between the germline termini. What the work shows at the level of the full study, not this receptor alone: The study protocol defined all tumor marker inferences as exploratory. Clonal turnover during TIL culture was high, and many clones enriched in the product were not detected in the baseline tumor, suggesting clonal contraction rather than faithful expansion. Generalizability was limited because the cohort was highly selected, with more treatment-naive, never-smoker and oncogene-addicted patients included than is typical. Compared with baseline intratumoral T cells, expanded TIL cultures were more clonal and less diverse (median clonality around 6% vs 30%, p < 0.0001).

Regarding this clone: Its antigen is still unknown. No base qualities exist here, and no much larger clone lies one base off it.

TCR beta CDR3 regions were amplified from genomic DNA by bias-controlled multiplex PCR with the immunoSEQ v3 hsTCRB kit. The TCR libraries were sequenced on an Illumina NextSeq 500 to about 2 million read pairs for survey level or about 5-6.5 million read pairs for deep level. Regarding the original processing steps: Clonality was reported by immunoSEQ Analyzer software, which also assigned V, D and J genes and filtered out non-productive sequences. Repertoires were compared using productive Simpson clonality and Morisita overlap index of productive TRB rearrangements between infused TIL and blood. Imported from immuneACCESS, the table was reduced by TCRdb to in-frame sequences with V and J called. These copies leave out some clones; in studies compared against another copy, an unresolved V gene accounts for under half, and the cause of the remainder is not known. V and J calls and clone size are copied from that table; D and trimming were computed from the DNA. Recorded for this sample are under 100,000 clones; approximately 65% of them occurred a single time. The ten most abundant clones make up 10% to 11% of the sample.

The time point label, as the study defines it: pre-treatment sample, taken before nivolumab and TIL therapy. Baseline tumor samples were excised metastases, mostly pleural nodules or supraclavicular lymph nodes, from the same resection used to grow TIL. Tumors were harvested prior to any PD-1/PD-L1 blockade, after which nivolumab was administered to patients, and lymphodepletion, expanded TIL infusion and IL-2 were given to patients who progressed. Adults with stage 4 NSCLC were enrolled in a dual-center phase I trial from 2017 to early 2020. Samples were obtained from a single-arm, open-label phase I trial in which tumor-infiltrating lymphocyte therapy with nivolumab was evaluated in advanced non-small cell lung cancer. Parts of each resected tumor were snap-frozen in liquid nitrogen and kept at -80 degrees C. Tumor regions of interest were chosen on H&E sections by laser-capture macrodissection, pulverized into about 15 mg aliquots, and extracted with Qiagen Allprep kits.

The chain is encoded by TRBV4-1 joined to TRBJ2-5; the D gene is not confidently resolved. Sequenced here: tumor tissue, sampled at baseline. This clonotype was obtained from a person aged 30 to 80 with non-small cell lung cancer. For the CDR3, the sequence is CASSQERWPDQETQYF. The bases are TGCGCCAGCAGCCAAGAACGGTGGCCAGACCAAGAGACCCAGTACTTC.